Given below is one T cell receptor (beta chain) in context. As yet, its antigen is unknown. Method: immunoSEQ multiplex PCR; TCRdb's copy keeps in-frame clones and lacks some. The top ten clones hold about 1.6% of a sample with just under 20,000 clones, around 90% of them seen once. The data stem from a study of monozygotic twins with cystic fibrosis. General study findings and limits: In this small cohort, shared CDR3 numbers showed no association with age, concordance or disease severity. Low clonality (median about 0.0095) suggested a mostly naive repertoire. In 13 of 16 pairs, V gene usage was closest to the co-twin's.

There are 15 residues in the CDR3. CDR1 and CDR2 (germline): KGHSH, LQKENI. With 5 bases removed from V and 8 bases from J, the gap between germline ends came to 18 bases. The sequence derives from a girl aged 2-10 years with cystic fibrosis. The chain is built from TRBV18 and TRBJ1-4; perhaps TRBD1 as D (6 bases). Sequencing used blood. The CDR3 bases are TGTGCCAGCTCAGCGATAACAGGGAGTGGCGAAAAACTGTTTTTT. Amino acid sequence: CASSAITGSGEKLFF.